Below, 8 T cell receptor beta chains from the same sample are listed, as sequenced in a study of technical replicates of blood from a few donors. Measured with immunoSEQ multiplex PCR; TCRdb has only the in-frame clones, and not every one. In the table there are 65,000 to 85,000 clones, 95% to 98% of which are singletons. The sample consisted of T cells isolated from PBMCs. The receptors were sampled from a human donor in good health.

The genes are TRBV28 and TRBJ2-3; D is unclear. CDR3 size: 15 residues. The germline CDR1 and CDR2 sequences are MDHEN and SYDVKM. Trimming pared 3 bases from V and 0 bases from J, leaving 10 bases between. CDR3 sequence (DNA): TGTGCCAGCAGTTTGGTGGGCCGAAGCACAGATACGCAGTATTTT. Its protein is CASSLVGRSTDTQYF.

The CDR3 sequence is CASSLWGQDETQYF. The CDR3 DNA sequence: TGTGCCAGCAGTTTATGGGGACAGGACGAGACCCAGTACTTC. The chain links TRBV27 to TRBJ2-5; 8 bases map to TRBD1. Trimming cost V 1 base and J 5 bases; bases outside gene matches: 3. Germline CDR1 MNHEY, CDR2 SMNVEV (reference sequence). This CDR3 comprises 14 residues.

V usage is TRBV7-9 and J usage is TRBJ2-1, with 8 bases fitting TRBD2. This CDR3 has 19 amino acids. Trimming at V came to 2 bases and at J to 2 bases, leaving 14 bases not matched to a gene. Germline CDR1 reads SEHNR; CDR2 reads FQNEAQ (reference sequence). CDR3 protein: CASSLPPGAGGLPYNEQFF. The CDR3 DNA follows: TGTGCCAGCAGCTTACCCCCTGGGGCGGGAGGCCTTCCCTACAATGAGCAGTTCTTC.

The chain is built from TRBV7-2 and TRBJ1-1, with D possibly matching TRBD1 (6 bases). Trimming took 5 bases from V and 6 from J, leaving 16 bases between them. The V gene's germline CDR1 is SGHTA and CDR2 FQGNSA. This CDR3 has 14 amino acids. The CDR3 is CASSLQGGKAEAFF. The DNA of the CDR3 is TGTGCCAGCAGCCTACAGGGCGGAAAGGCTGAAGCTTTCTTT.

The chain carries TRBV13 and TRBJ2-7; maybe TRBD2 (6 bases). V was pared by 5 bases and J by 3 bases, with 14 bases between. The CDR3 is 14 residues long. The germline V gene encodes CDR1 PRHDT and CDR2 FYEKMQ (reference sequence). The chain's CDR3 is CASSVVAENYEQYF. As DNA, the CDR3 is TGTGCCAGCAGCGTGGTAGCGGAGAACTACGAGCAGTACTTC.

The chain carries TRBV7-2 and TRBJ2-7, with 7 positions matching TRBD2. The length of the CDR3 is 15 residues. The V gene's germline CDR1 is SGHTA and CDR2 FQGNSA. Trimming at V came to 2 bases and at J to 0 bases, leaving 4 bases not matched to a gene. Here the CDR3 reads CASSLLAGASYEQYF. CDR3 bases: TGTGCCAGCAGCTTACTGGCGGGAGCCTCCTACGAGCAGTACTTC.

The chain recombines TRBV6-5 with TRBJ2-3, with TRBD2 matching over 9 bases. This CDR3 comprises 15 residues. The V and J ends lost 0 bases and 3 bases, in that order; junction bases with no gene match: 1. Germline CDR1 MNHEY, CDR2 SVGAGI. CDR3: CASSYSSGRTDTQYF. The CDR3 DNA reads as TGTGCCAGCAGTTACTCTAGCGGGAGAACAGATACGCAGTATTTT.

The chain combines TRBV6-5 with TRBJ1-3; D unresolved. Germline V gene sequence: CDR1 MNHEY, CDR2 SVGAGI. The CDR3 runs 13 residues. Between the trimmed V and J ends, which lost 6 bases and 4 bases, there was a span of 10 bases. CDR3 loop: CASSRLTGNTIYF. CDR3 in DNA: TGTGCCAGCAGCAGGCTTACGGGAAACACCATATATTTT.